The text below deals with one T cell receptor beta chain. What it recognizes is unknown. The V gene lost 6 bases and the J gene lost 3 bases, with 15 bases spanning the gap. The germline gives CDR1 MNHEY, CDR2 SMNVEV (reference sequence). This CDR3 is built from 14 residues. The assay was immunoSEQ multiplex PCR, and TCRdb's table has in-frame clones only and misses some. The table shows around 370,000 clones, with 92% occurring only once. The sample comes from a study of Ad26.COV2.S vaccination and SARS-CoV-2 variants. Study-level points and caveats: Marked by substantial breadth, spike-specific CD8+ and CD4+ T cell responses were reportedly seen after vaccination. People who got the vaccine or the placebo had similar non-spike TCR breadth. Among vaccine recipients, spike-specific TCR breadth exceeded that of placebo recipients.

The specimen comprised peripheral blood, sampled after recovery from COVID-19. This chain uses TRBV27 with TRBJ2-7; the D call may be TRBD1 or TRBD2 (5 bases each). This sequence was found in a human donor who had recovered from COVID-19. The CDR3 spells CASRLERGSYEQYF. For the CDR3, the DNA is TGTGCCAGCAGACTAGAGAGGGGTAGCTACGAGCAGTACTTC.